The following is a T cell receptor (beta chain) sequence with its context. Antigen specificity is unknown. The sample belongs to a study of T cells after yellow fever vaccination. Overall study results and limits: Contamination of FACS-sorted repertoires by abundant clonotypes from the bulk population could occur. A small proportion of clonotypes was detected in both the CD4 and CD8 compartments. Though weaker, the secondary response peaked faster, on day 5 versus 15.

CDR3 length equals 15 residues. The germline V gene has CDR1 SEHNR and CDR2 FQNEAQ (reference sequence). V gave up 5 bases and J gave up 9 bases; unmatched junction bases: 8. TCRdb used MiXCR to reprocess the 5' RACE reads, holding one entry per CDR3 protein. The sample has 250,000 or so distinct CDR3 sequences, 5.5% to 8.5% seen once; the top ten hold about 0.95%. This rearrangement joins TRBV7-9 to TRBJ2-1, with 12 bases lining up with TRBD2. This TCR derives from a man aged 25 to 40 who received the YFV17D yellow fever vaccine. The starting material was CD4+ T cells sorted from PBMCs, obtained on the day of the yellow fever booster vaccination. The CDR3 protein is CASSRPGLAGLEQFF. CDR3 nucleotides: TGTGCCAGCAGCCGGCCGGGACTAGCGGGCCTTGAGCAGTTCTTC. Filled out from reference TRBV7-9 and TRBJ2-1, the complete variable domain reads DTGVSQNPRHKITKRGQNVTFRCDPISEHNRLYWYRQTLGQGPEFLTYFQNEAQLEKSRLLSDRFSAERPKGSFSTLEIQRTEQGDSAMYLCASSRPGLAGLEQFFGPGTRLTVL.